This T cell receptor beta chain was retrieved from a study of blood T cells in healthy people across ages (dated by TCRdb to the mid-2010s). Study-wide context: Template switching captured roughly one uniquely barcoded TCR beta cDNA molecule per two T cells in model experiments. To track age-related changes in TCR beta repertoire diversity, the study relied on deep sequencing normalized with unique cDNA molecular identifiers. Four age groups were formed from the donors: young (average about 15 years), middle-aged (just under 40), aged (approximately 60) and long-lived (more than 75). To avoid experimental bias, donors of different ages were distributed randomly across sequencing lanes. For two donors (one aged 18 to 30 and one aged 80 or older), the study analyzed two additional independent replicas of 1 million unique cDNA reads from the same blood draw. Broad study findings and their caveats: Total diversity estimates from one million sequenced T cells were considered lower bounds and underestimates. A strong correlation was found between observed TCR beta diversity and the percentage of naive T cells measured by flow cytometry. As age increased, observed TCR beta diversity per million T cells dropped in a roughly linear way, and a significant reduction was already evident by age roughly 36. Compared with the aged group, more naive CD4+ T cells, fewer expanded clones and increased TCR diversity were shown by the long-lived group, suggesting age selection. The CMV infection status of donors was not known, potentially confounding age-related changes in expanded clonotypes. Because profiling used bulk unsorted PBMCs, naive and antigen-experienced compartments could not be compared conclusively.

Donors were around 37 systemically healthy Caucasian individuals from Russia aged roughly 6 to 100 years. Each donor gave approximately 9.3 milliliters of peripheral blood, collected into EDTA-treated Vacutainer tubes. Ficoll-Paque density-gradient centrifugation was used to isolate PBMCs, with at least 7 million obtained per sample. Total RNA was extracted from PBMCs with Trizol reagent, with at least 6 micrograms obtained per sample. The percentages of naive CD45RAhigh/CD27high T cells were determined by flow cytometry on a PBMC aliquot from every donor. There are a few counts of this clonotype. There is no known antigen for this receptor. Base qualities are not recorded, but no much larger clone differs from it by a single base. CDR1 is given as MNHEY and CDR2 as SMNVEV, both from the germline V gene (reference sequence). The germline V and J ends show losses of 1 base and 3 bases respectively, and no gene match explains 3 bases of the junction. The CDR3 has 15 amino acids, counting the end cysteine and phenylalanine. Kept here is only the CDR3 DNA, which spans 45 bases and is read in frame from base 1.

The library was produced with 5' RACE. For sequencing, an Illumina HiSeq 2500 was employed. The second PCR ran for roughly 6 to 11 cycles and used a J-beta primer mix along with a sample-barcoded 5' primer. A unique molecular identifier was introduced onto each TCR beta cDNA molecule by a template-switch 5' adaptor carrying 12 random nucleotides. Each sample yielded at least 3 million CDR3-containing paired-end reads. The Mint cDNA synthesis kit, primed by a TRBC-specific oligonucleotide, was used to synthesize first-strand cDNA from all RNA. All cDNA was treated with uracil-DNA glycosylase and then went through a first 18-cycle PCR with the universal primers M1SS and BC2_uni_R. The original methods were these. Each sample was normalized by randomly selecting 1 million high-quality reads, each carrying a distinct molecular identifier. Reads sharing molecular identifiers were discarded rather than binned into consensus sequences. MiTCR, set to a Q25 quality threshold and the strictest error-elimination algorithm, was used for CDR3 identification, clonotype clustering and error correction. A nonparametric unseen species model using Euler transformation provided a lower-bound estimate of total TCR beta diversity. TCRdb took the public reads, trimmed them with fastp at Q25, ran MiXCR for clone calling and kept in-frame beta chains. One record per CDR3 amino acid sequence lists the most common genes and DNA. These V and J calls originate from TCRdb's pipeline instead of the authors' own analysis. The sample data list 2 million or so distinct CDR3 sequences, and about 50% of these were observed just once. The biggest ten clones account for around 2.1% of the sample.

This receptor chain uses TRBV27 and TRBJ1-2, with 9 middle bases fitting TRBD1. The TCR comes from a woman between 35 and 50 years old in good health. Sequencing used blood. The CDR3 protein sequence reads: CASSLLGTGYYGYTF. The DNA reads TGTGCCAGCAGTTTATTAGGGACAGGGTACTATGGCTACACCTTC.